The present TCR beta chain was sequenced within a study of cytomegalovirus exposure and HLA in healthy donors. About the research overall: The study's early data release held about 80 million unique TCRs from HLA-typed donors.

60 Vbeta and 13 Jbeta primers were used in PCR. The data were produced by immunoSEQ multiplex PCR, yet TCRdb's version contains in-frame clones alone and is incomplete. The sample consists of approximately 170,000 clones, more than 65% of them appearing once. This clone turned up a few times. The antigen remains undetermined. The CDR3 loop spans 16 amino acids. The V gene's germline CDR1 is MDHEN and CDR2 SYDVKM. Trimming at V came to 6 bases and at J to 0 bases, leaving 8 bases not matched to a gene. Study findings and constraints: Among TCR beta chains of equal frequency, HLA-associated ones were more clonally expanded in a later analysis.

This chain links TRBV28 with TRBJ2-3, with 8 bases aligning to TRBD2. This TCR derives from a male donor in good health and CMV-seronegative. The sequencing input was PBMCs. The CDR3 here is CASSGRGAGSTDTQYF. In DNA form, the CDR3 reads TGTGCCAGCAGCGGGCGGGGGGCAGGGAGCACAGATACGCAGTATTTT.